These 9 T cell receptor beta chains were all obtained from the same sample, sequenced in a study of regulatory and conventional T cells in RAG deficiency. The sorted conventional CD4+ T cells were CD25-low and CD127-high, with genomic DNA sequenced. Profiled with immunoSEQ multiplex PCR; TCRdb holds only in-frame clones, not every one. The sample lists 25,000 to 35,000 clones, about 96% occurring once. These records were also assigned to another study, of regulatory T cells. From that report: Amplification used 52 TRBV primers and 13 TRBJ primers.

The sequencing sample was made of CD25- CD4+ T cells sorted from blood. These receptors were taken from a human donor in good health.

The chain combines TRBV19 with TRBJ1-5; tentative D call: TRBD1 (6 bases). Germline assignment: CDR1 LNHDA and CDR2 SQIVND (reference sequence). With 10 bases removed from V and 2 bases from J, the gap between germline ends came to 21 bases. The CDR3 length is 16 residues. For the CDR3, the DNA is TGTGCCACTCAAAACGTAGGGGGAGTGGGCAATCAGCCCCAGCATTTT. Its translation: CATQNVGGVGNQPQHF. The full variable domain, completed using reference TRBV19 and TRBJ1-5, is DGGITQSPKYLFRKEGQNVTLSCEQNLNHDAMYWYRQDPGQGLRLIYYSQIVNDFQKGDIAEGYSVSREKKESFPLTVTSAQKNPTAFYLCATQNVGGVGNQPQHFGDGTRLSIL.

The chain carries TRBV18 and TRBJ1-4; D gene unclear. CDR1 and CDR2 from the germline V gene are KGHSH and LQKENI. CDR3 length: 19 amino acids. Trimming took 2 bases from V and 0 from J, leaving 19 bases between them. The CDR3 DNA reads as TGTGCCAGCTCACCAGACCGAGGCGGCCGACCATCAACTAATGAAAAACTGTTTTTT. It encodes CASSPDRGGRPSTNEKLFF.

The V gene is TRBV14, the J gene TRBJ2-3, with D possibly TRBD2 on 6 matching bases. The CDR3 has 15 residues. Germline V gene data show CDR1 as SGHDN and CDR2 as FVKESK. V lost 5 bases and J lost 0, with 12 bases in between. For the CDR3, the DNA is TGTGCCAGCAGCTCGAGCGGGTACAGCACAGATACGCAGTATTTT. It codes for CASSSSGYSTDTQYF.

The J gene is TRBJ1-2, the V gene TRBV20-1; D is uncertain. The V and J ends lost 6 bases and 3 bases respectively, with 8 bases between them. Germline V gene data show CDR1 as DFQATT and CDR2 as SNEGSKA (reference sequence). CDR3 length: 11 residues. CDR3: CSAPRDYGYTF. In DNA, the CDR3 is TGCAGTGCGCCGAGGGACTATGGCTACACCTTC.

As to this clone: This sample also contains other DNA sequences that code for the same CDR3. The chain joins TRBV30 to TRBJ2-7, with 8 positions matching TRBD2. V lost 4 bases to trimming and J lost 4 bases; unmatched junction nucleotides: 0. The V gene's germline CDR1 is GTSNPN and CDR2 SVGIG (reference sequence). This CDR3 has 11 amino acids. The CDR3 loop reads CAWTGGYEQYF. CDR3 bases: TGTGCCTGGACGGGGGGGTACGAGCAGTACTTC.

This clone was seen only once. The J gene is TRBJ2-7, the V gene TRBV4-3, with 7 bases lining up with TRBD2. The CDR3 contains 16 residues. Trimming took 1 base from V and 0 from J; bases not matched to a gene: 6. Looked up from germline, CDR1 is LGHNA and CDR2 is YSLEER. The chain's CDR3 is CASSQVGAGNSYEQYF. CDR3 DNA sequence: TGCGCCAGCAGCCAAGTGGGAGCGGGGAACTCCTACGAGCAGTACTTC.

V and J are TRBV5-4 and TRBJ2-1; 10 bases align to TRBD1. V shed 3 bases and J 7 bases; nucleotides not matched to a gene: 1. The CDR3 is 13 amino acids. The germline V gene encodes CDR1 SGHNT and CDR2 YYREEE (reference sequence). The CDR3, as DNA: TGTGCCAGCAGCTCGGGACAGGGGAATGAGCAGTTCTTC. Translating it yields CASSSGQGNEQFF.

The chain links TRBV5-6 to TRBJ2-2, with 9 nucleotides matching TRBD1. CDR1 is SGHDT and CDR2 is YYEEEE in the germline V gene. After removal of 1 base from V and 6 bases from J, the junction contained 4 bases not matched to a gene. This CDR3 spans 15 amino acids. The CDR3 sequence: CASSLTGGSAGELFF. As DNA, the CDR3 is TGTGCCAGCAGCTTGACAGGGGGCTCGGCCGGGGAGCTGTTTTTT.

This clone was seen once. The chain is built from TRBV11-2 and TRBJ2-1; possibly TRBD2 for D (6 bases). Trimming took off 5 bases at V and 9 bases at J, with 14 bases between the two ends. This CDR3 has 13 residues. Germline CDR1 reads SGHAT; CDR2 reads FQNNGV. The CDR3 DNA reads TGTGCCAGCAGCCTCACAACTAGCACTGAGCAGTTCTTC. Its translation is CASSLTTSTEQFF.